These 31 T cell receptor beta chains share one sample of origin, sequenced in a study of cytomegalovirus exposure and HLA in healthy donors (dated by TCRdb to 2016 to 2017). The library came from the immunoSEQ multiplex PCR assay. A mixture of 60 forward primers for TCR Vbeta segments and 13 reverse primers for TCR Jbeta segments was used in the multiplex PCR. TCRdb stores this immuneACCESS table with in-frame sequences only. Part of the clones is absent; in the studies checked, under half of the shortfall reflects unresolved V genes, and no reason is known for the rest. The table for this sample lists 150,000 to 200,000 clones; 77% of them were counted only once. The ten largest clones represent 3% to 4.5% of the sample. Sequencing was performed on PBMCs. The receptors shown here come from a woman aged 55-69 years in good health and CMV-seropositive.

The chain employs TRBV13 and TRBJ2-7; TRBD1 matches 8 bases. V was pared by 5 bases and J by 5 bases, with 11 bases of the junction left unmatched. The CDR3 has 15 amino acids. Per germline, CDR1 PRHDT and CDR2 FYEKMQ (reference sequence). CDR3 residues: CASSLRRGRGDEQYF. DNA for the CDR3: TGTGCCAGCAGCCTCCGCAGGGGGCGCGGCGACGAGCAGTACTTC.

V usage is TRBV2 and J usage is TRBJ2-4; a weak D match, TRBD1 (5 bases). The CDR3 runs to 14 residues. Germline CDR1 SNHLY, CDR2 FYNNEI. The germline V and J ends were trimmed by 4 bases and 0 bases, with 7 bases remaining between them. The CDR3 region has the DNA TGTGCCAGCAGTGGGACACTAGCCAAAAACATTCAGTACTTC. It is translated as CASSGTLAKNIQYF.

This clone was counted a single time. V gene TRBV9 combines with J gene TRBJ2-2; the match to TRBD2 covers 9 bases. Germline V gene data show CDR1 as SGDLS and CDR2 as YYNGEE. This CDR3 comprises 16 residues. V was clipped by 0 bases and J by 3 bases; unmatched bases: 3. The CDR3 sequence: CASSVGAGGDTGELFF. The CDR3 DNA follows: TGTGCCAGCAGCGTAGGGGCGGGGGGGGACACCGGGGAGCTGTTTTTT.

The J gene is TRBJ2-1, the V gene TRBV2, with D tentatively TRBD1 (6 bases). This CDR3 has 15 residues. V gave up 1 base and J gave up 2 bases, with 9 bases separating them. Germline V lookup: CDR1 SNHLY, CDR2 FYNNEI. DNA of the CDR3: TGTGCCAGCAGTGAAGACCAGGGGCCCTACAATGAGCAGTTCTTC. As protein: CASSEDQGPYNEQFF.

J is TRBJ1-5 and V is TRBV28, with no clear D. From germline, CDR1 is MDHEN and CDR2 SYDVKM. This CDR3 spans 20 amino acids. Deletions cut 3 bases from V and 5 bases from J, with 29 bases between. CDR3 in DNA: TGTGCCAGCAGTTTTGGGATGTCGTTGCGGTTAAGCTGGCGGGATCAGCCCCAGCATTTT. Its translation: CASSFGMSLRLSWRDQPQHF.

This rearrangement joins TRBV6-5 to TRBJ2-7; 9 bases map to TRBD2. In germline, CDR1 is MNHEY, CDR2 SVGAGI. The V segment lost 0 bases and the J segment 2 bases; nucleotides outside the gene matches: 2. The CDR3 runs to 15 residues. The CDR3 DNA reads as TGTGCCAGCAGTTACTCGAGACTAGCGGCCTACGAGCAGTACTTC. This translates into CASSYSRLAAYEQYF.

The gene calls are TRBV5-8 and TRBJ2-5; the match to TRBD2 covers 7 bases. Unmatched junction bases numbered 10, after V lost 0 bases and J lost 5 bases. Germline-derived CDR1 and CDR2 are SGHTS and YDEGEE. This CDR3 is built from 16 residues. CDR3 nucleotides: TGTGCCAGCAGCTTGGATGGCGGGAGTGCCTGGGAGACCCAGTACTTC. It specifies CASSLDGGSAWETQYF. Combining the CDR3 with reference TRBV5-8 and TRBJ2-5 gives the whole variable domain EAGVTQSPTHLIKTRGQQATLRCSPISGHTSVYWYQQALGLGLQFLLWYDEGEERNRGNFPPRFSGRQFPNYSSELNVNALELEDSALYLCASSLDGGSAWETQYFGPGTRLLVL.

This chain connects TRBV30 to TRBJ1-5; D is perhaps TRBD1 (6 bases). Germline V gene sequence: CDR1 GTSNPN, CDR2 SVGIG (reference sequence). The CDR3 loop spans 13 amino acids. V gave up 2 bases and J gave up 6 bases, with 11 bases separating them. In DNA form, the CDR3 reads TGTGCCTGGAGTACGACAGGCGGTCAGCCCCAGCATTTT. It translates to CAWSTTGGQPQHF.

This clone was counted a single time. The chain carries TRBV12-5 and TRBJ2-7; 9 nucleotides align to TRBD2. This CDR3 region has 12 residues. CDR1 and CDR2 (germline): LGHNT, FRNRAP. Unmatched junction bases numbered 4, after V lost 2 bases and J lost 11 bases. CDR3: CASGLQRGEKYF. The CDR3 nucleotides read TGTGCTAGTGGTTTGCAGCGGGGGGAGAAGTACTTC.

This clone appeared a few times. The chain joins TRBV5-1 to TRBJ2-7, with 8 bases fitting TRBD1. The length of the CDR3 is 14 residues. CDR1 SGHRS and CDR2 YFSETQ come from the germline V gene. V was clipped by 2 bases and J by 6 bases; unmatched bases: 7. The CDR3 sequence: CASSLGDRGGEQYF. The CDR3 DNA follows: TGCGCCAGCAGCTTAGGTGACAGGGGTGGCGAGCAGTACTTC.

CDR3 protein: CSVAGQNEQFF. The CDR3 DNA is TGCAGTGTCGCGGGCCAGAATGAGCAGTTCTTC. J is TRBJ2-1 and V is TRBV20-1; the D gene is possibly TRBD2 (5 bases). Between the trimmed V and J ends, which lost 7 bases and 7 bases, there was a span of 11 bases. CDR1 and CDR2 (germline): DFQATT, SNEGSKA (reference sequence). The CDR3 has 11 amino acids.

The CDR3 sequence: CASSQEGGLPNNEQFF. The CDR3, as DNA: TGCGCCAGCAGCCAAGAAGGGGGACTACCAAACAATGAGCAGTTCTTC. This chain links TRBV4-1 with TRBJ2-1; tentative D call: TRBD2 (7 bases). The V end was cut by 0 bases, the J end by 5 bases, with 14 bases between. Germline CDR1 reads MGHRA; CDR2 reads YSYEKL. The CDR3 runs 16 residues.

This sequence joins TRBV28 and TRBJ1-3; D remains ambiguous. Deletions cut 4 bases from V and 1 base from J, with 11 bases between. Germline V gene lookup returns CDR1 MDHEN and CDR2 SYDVKM. The CDR3 length is 15 residues. CDR3: CASSSLRVSGNTIYF. Here the CDR3 DNA reads TGTGCCAGCAGTTCCCTGAGGGTTTCTGGAAACACCATATATTTT.

The chain employs TRBV4-2 and TRBJ1-2; TRBD1 might be the D (5 bases). The CDR3 runs 15 residues. V lost 0 bases and J lost 8, with 16 bases in between. Germline CDR1 LGHNA, CDR2 YNFKEQ. The CDR3 DNA reads TGTGCCAGCAGCCAAGATGTCAGGGACTCGTTGGGCTACACCTTC. It specifies CASSQDVRDSLGYTF.

This rearrangement joins TRBV29-1 to TRBJ2-4; unclear D gene. The CDR3 consists of 13 residues. Trimming stripped 4 bases from V and 6 bases from J, with 13 bases between. Per the germline V gene, CDR1 is SQVTM and CDR2 is ANQGSEA. The CDR3 reads CSVGPGSPNIQYF. In nucleotides, the CDR3 is TGCAGCGTTGGTCCCGGTTCGCCAAACATTCAGTACTTC. Full variable domain (remainder filled in from reference TRBV29-1 and TRBJ2-4): SAVISQKPSRDICQRGTSLTIQCQVDSQVTMMFWYRQQPGQSLTLIATANQGSEATYESGFVIDKFPISRPNLTFSTLTVSNMSPEDSSIYLCSVGPGSPNIQYFGAGTRLSVL.

V and J are TRBV19 and TRBJ2-1; 12 bases agree with TRBD2. This CDR3 spans 16 amino acids. The ends lost 5 bases at V and 4 bases at J; junction bases unmatched: 6. Per the germline V gene, CDR1 is LNHDA and CDR2 is SQIVND (reference sequence). The CDR3 protein is CASSPTSGGFYNEQFF. The CDR3 bases are TGTGCCAGTAGTCCTACTAGCGGGGGGTTTTACAATGAGCAGTTCTTC.

This chain joins TRBV28 and TRBJ1-2; D perhaps matches TRBD1 (5 bases). Germline CDR1 reads MDHEN; CDR2 reads SYDVKM. The CDR3 has 14 residues. The V and J ends lost 7 bases and 1 base respectively, with 13 bases between them. CDR3 in amino acids: CASTSGLLNYGYTF. The CDR3 nucleotides read TGTGCCAGCACCTCAGGGCTTCTTAACTATGGCTACACCTTC.

This CDR3 is CAIRGQGSKNIQYF. CDR3 DNA: TGTGCCATCAGGGGGCAGGGTTCAAAAAACATTCAGTACTTC. The rearrangement joins TRBV10-3 to TRBJ2-4, with D maybe TRBD1 (5 bases). Per germline, CDR1 ENHRY and CDR2 SYGVKD. Trimming stripped 6 bases from V and 4 bases from J, with 13 bases between. The CDR3 covers 14 residues.

V usage is TRBV9 and J usage is TRBJ2-7; 7 bases fit TRBD1. Germline V CDR1 and CDR2: SGDLS, YYNGEE. There are 14 residues in the CDR3. The junction had 6 bases not matched to a gene; V was cut back by 4 bases and J by 2 bases. CDR3 nucleotide sequence: TGTGCCAGCAGCCCAAGACAGGGTCCCTACGAGCAGTACTTC. It codes for CASSPRQGPYEQYF.

The V call is TRBV2, the J call TRBJ1-5, with a weak D call TRBD1 (6 bases). V lost 6 bases and J 0 bases, leaving 12 bases between the germline ends. Germline CDR1 is SNHLY and CDR2 is FYNNEI. The CDR3 has 15 amino acids. CDR3 in DNA: TGTGCCAGCAGGTTACAGGGATATAGCAATCAGCCCCAGCATTTT. Protein product: CASRLQGYSNQPQHF.

The chain couples TRBV27 to TRBJ1-5; D gene ambiguous. V lost 3 bases, J lost 5 bases, and 17 bases lay in between. The CDR3 runs to 16 residues. Germline V gene lookup returns CDR1 MNHEY and CDR2 SMNVEV (reference sequence). The CDR3 DNA reads TGTGCCAGCAGTTTTAAAGGGAATTTCGGGGATCAGCCCCAGCATTTT. It translates to CASSFKGNFGDQPQHF.

The chain has TRBV18 and TRBJ2-3; 10 positions agree with TRBD2. CDR3 length: 15 residues. Germline assignment: CDR1 KGHSH and CDR2 LQKENI. The trim removed 4 bases at V and 4 bases at J, leaving 5 bases unmatched. The CDR3 loop is CASSQTSGSADTQYF. In nucleotides, the CDR3 is TGTGCCAGCTCACAGACTAGCGGGTCAGCAGATACGCAGTATTTT.

The V gene is TRBV28, the J gene TRBJ1-1, with a weak D call TRBD1 (6 bases). This CDR3 has 12 amino acids. The germline V gene has CDR1 MDHEN and CDR2 SYDVKM. The CDR3 nucleotides read TGTGTAGCGGGGGCTAGGGGTACTGAAGCTTTCTTT. As protein: CVAGARGTEAFF.

The genes are TRBV6-1 and TRBJ2-5, with D tentatively TRBD2 (6 bases). Trimming shortened V by 2 bases and J by 5 bases, and 15 bases separated the two germline ends. The CDR3 sequence is 15 residues long. Germline V gene sequence: CDR1 MNHNS, CDR2 SASEGT. CDR3 DNA: TGTGCCAGCAGTGAAAACCAGGGAGGAATGGAGACCCAGTACTTC. Translated: CASSENQGGMETQYF.

The chain joins TRBV7-8 to TRBJ2-5, with D uncertain. V was cut by 5 bases and J by 4 bases, with 11 bases left in between. The germline CDR1 and CDR2 sequences are SGHVS and FQNEAQ. This CDR3 contains 13 residues. The CDR3 here is CASSQPPGETQYF. Written as DNA, the CDR3 is TGTGCCAGCAGCCAACCGCCGGGAGAGACCCAGTACTTC.

The CDR3 region is CASTRGEGEKLFF. As DNA, the CDR3 is TGTGCCAGCACTCGTGGAGAAGGTGAAAAACTGTTTTTT. The chain uses TRBV5-4 and TRBJ1-4; D is ambiguous. From germline, CDR1 is SGHNT and CDR2 YYREEE (reference sequence). The CDR3 runs to 13 residues. Trimming took 6 bases from V and 7 from J, leaving 13 bases between them.

The V gene is TRBV29-1, the J gene TRBJ2-3; the match to TRBD2 covers 10 bases. Germline-derived CDR1 and CDR2 are SQVTM and ANQGSEA. With 4 bases clipped from V and 4 bases from J, the junction kept 8 bases outside the gene matches. The CDR3 is 15 residues long. For the CDR3, the DNA is TGCAGCGTTGTGGTACTAGCGGGATATCCAGATACGCAGTATTTT. Its translation: CSVVVLAGYPDTQYF.

J is TRBJ1-4 and V is TRBV7-2, with 7 nucleotides matching TRBD1. Germline trimming cut 1 base from V and 5 bases from J; bases unmatched to any gene: 4. In germline, CDR1 is SGHTA, CDR2 FQGNSA. There are 15 residues in the CDR3. In nucleotides, the CDR3 is TGTGCCAGCAGCTTAGACAGACAGGGCAATGAAAAACTGTTTTTT. Its protein is CASSLDRQGNEKLFF.

This clone was counted a few times. This chain uses TRBV7-9 with TRBJ1-1, with a tentative D call TRBD1 (5 bases). The germline V and J ends were trimmed by 1 base and 0 bases, with 15 bases remaining between them. Germline values: CDR1 SEHNR, CDR2 FQNEAQ (reference sequence). The CDR3 sequence is 17 residues long. This CDR3 is CASSLVGGSGMNTEAFF. The CDR3 DNA reads as TGTGCCAGCAGCTTAGTGGGGGGGTCCGGGATGAACACTGAAGCTTTCTTT.

The chain combines TRBV28 with TRBJ1-6, with D maybe TRBD1 (5 bases). The CDR3 extends over 15 amino acids. CDR1 and CDR2 (germline): MDHEN, SYDVKM. Trimming removed 2 bases at V and 4 bases at J, with 9 bases between. For the CDR3, the DNA is TGTGCCAGCAGTTTAGACAGTTCTTATAATTCACCCCTCCACTTT. Amino acids: CASSLDSSYNSPLHF.

The chain has TRBV21-1 and TRBJ2-1; the D call TRBD1 from the table was never checked on the DNA. TRBV21-1 is recorded as a pseudogene. The CDR3 is made up of 15 amino acids. CDR3 region: CASSTRDRDNNEQFF. The CDR3 DNA is TGTGCCAGCAGCACCCGGGACAGGGACAACAATGAGCAGTTCTTC.